Presented here are 10 T cell receptor beta chains from one specimen sequenced in a study of cytomegalovirus exposure and HLA in healthy donors. PCR was performed using 60 Vbeta and 13 Jbeta primers. The table came from immunoSEQ multiplex PCR; TCRdb's copy has only in-frame clones and leaves some out. There are 150,000 or so clones in the sample, with about 1.6% held by the top ten. Sequencing was done on a sample of PBMCs. All receptors derive from a woman aged 50 to 60 in good health and CMV-seronegative.

V usage is TRBV11-3 and J usage is TRBJ2-1, with a weak D call TRBD2 (6 bases). V lost 1 base, J lost 5 bases, and 18 bases lay in between. Germline CDR1 reads SGHNT; CDR2 reads YENEEA. There are 17 residues in the CDR3. The CDR3 loop reads CASSLGVWGESNNEQFF. The CDR3 DNA follows: TGTGCCAGCAGCTTAGGAGTTTGGGGGGAATCGAACAATGAGCAGTTCTTC.

CDR3 protein: CASSLTGVDGEQYF. The CDR3 DNA is TGTGCCAGCTCACTTACAGGGGTCGATGGTGAGCAGTACTTC. This rearrangement joins TRBV18 to TRBJ2-5, with TRBD1 matching 7 bases. Trimming cost V 4 bases and J 11 bases; bases outside gene matches: 13. This CDR3 region has 14 residues. CDR1 and CDR2 from the germline V gene are KGHSH and LQKENI.

The chain recombines TRBV2 with TRBJ2-3; TRBD2 agrees at 12 bases. Germline-derived CDR1 and CDR2 are SNHLY and FYNNEI. J lost 0 bases, V lost 4 bases, and 11 bases had no gene match. The CDR3 is made up of 19 amino acids. The CDR3 reads CASSVSLAGGTSSTDTQYF. DNA for the CDR3: TGTGCCAGCAGTGTCAGCCTAGCGGGGGGGACTTCTAGCACAGATACGCAGTATTTT.

The chain has TRBV27 and TRBJ1-5, with D tentatively TRBD1 (6 bases). The V end was cut by 3 bases, the J end by 7 bases, with 16 bases between. Germline CDR1 is MNHEY and CDR2 is SMNVEV (reference sequence). The CDR3 sequence is 15 residues long. The CDR3 DNA reads as TGTGCCAGCAGTTTGGCGGCAGGGGCACTCCAGCCCCAGCATTTT. Protein sequence: CASSLAAGALQPQHF.

V and J are TRBV27 and TRBJ1-1; 8 bases map to TRBD1. Germline CDR1 reads MNHEY; CDR2 reads SMNVEV (reference sequence). The CDR3 has 16 amino acids. The V gene end was trimmed by 4 bases and the J gene end by 4 bases; junction bases not matched to a gene: 11. CDR3 in amino acids: CASSSPGQVPGTEAFF. The CDR3 nucleotides are TGTGCCAGCAGTTCCCCGGGACAGGTCCCTGGCACTGAAGCTTTCTTT.

The chain links TRBV7-8 to TRBJ2-1, with 10 positions matching TRBD1. This CDR3 has 16 amino acids. Looked up from germline, CDR1 is SGHVS and CDR2 is FQNEAQ. Unmatched junction bases numbered 9, after V lost 4 bases and J lost 6 bases. CDR3 in DNA: TGTGCCAGCAGCTCCGACGACCGGACAGGGGGCAATGAGCAGTTCTTC. Translating gives CASSSDDRTGGNEQFF.

J is TRBJ2-5 and V is TRBV4-2, with 12 bases that match TRBD2. Trimming removed 3 bases from V and 4 bases from J; junction bases left unmatched: 9. CDR1 and CDR2 (germline): LGHNA, YNFKEQ. The length of the CDR3 is 17 residues. CDR3 bases: TGTGCCAGCAGCCATCAATCCCGGACTAGCGGGATAGAGACCCAGTACTTC. Translation gives CASSHQSRTSGIETQYF.

The chain carries TRBV28 and TRBJ1-4; D is uncertain. V was pared by 5 bases and J by 0 bases, with 7 bases between. The V gene's germline CDR1 is MDHEN and CDR2 SYDVKM. The length of the CDR3 is 14 residues. CDR3 sequence (DNA): TGTGCCAGCAGTCCAGGTACAACTAATGAAAAACTGTTTTTT. This sequence encodes CASSPGTTNEKLFF.

The CDR3 here is CAWSVGAQETQYF. The CDR3 bases are TGTGCCTGGAGTGTAGGGGCCCAAGAGACCCAGTACTTC. V gene TRBV30 combines with J gene TRBJ2-5, with D possibly matching TRBD1 (5 bases). Germline-derived CDR1 and CDR2 are GTSNPN and SVGIG (reference sequence). CDR3 length: 13 amino acids. Trimming took off 0 bases at V and 1 base at J, with 6 bases between the two ends.

The chain joins TRBV4-1 to TRBJ2-2; 9 bases align to TRBD2. The CDR3 contains 14 residues. Germline-derived CDR1 and CDR2 are MGHRA and YSYEKL. V lost 1 base to trimming and J lost 6 bases; unmatched junction nucleotides: 0. CDR3 protein: CASSQGTSAGELFF. DNA for the CDR3: TGCGCCAGCAGCCAAGGGACTAGCGCCGGGGAGCTGTTTTTT.